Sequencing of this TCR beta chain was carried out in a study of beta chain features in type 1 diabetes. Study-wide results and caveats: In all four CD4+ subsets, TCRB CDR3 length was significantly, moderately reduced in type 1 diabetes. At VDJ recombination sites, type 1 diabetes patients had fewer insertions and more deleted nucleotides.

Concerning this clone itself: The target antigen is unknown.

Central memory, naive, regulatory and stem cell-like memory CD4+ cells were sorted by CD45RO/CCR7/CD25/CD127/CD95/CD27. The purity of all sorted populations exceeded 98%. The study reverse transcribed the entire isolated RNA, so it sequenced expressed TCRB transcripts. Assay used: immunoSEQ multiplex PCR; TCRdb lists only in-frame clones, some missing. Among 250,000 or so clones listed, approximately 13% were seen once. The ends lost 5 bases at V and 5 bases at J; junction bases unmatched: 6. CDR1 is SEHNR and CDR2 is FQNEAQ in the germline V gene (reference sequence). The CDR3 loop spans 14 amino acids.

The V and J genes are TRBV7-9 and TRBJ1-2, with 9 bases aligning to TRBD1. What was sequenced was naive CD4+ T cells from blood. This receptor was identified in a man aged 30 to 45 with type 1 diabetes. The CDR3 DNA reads TGTGCCAGCAGCCAAGGGACAGGGCCTTATGGCTACACCTTC. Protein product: CASSQGTGPYGYTF.